What follows are 8 T cell receptor beta chains derived from one specimen sequenced in a study of cytomegalovirus exposure and HLA in healthy donors. The PCR was carried out with 60 Vbeta primers and 13 Jbeta primers. Some clones are missing from TCRdb's copy, which holds only in-frame ones; the method was immunoSEQ multiplex PCR. The data hold around 130,000 clones, with approximately 84% observed a single time. The material sequenced was PBMCs. These receptor sequences come from a boy aged 2 to 9 in good health and CMV-seronegative.

V gene TRBV15 combines with J gene TRBJ2-6, with a weak D call TRBD1 (5 bases). This CDR3 is 16 amino acids long. The ends were cut back, 1 base at V and 0 bases at J, with 7 bases in the middle. From germline, CDR1 is LNHNV and CDR2 YYDKDF (reference sequence). The CDR3 DNA sequence: TGTGCCACCAGCAGAGGACAGTCCTCTGGGGCCAACGTCCTGACTTTC. Amino acid sequence: CATSRGQSSGANVLTF. The full variable domain, in which reference TRBV15 and TRBJ2-6 provide the parts outside the CDR3, is DAMVIQNPRYQVTQFGKPVTLSCSQTLNHNVMYWYQQKSSQAPKLLFHYYDKDFNNEADTPDNFQSRRPNTSFCFLDIRSPGLGDTAMYLCATSRGQSSGANVLTFGAGSRLTVL.

As concerns this clone: At one end the junction does not follow the germline gene, possibly because of a read error. The chain uses TRBV7-9 and TRBJ1-4, with TRBD1 as a possible D gene (6 bases). The CDR3 has 15 residues. Germline V gene sequence: CDR1 SEHNR, CDR2 FQNEAQ (reference sequence). CDR3: CSSSSSQGFGEKLFF. CDR3 DNA sequence: TGTTCCAGCAGCTCCTCACAGGGTTTTGGAGAAAAACTGTTTTTT. Drawing the rest from reference TRBV7-9 and TRBJ1-4, the complete variable domain is DTGVSQNPRHKITKRGQNVTFRCDPISEHNRLYWYRQTLGQGPEFLTYFQNEAQLEKSRLLSDRFSAERPKGSFSTLEIQRTEQGDSAMYLCSSSSSQGFGEKLFFGSGTQLSVL.

This sequence joins TRBV2 and TRBJ1-4, with D uncertain. The CDR3 spans 14 residues. Trimming took 2 bases from V and 7 from J, leaving 11 bases between them. CDR1 is SNHLY, CDR2 FYNNEI, per germline. DNA for the CDR3: TGTGCCAGCAGTGAAAGGCGGGTATCTGAAAAACTGTTTTTT. Residues: CASSERRVSEKLFF.

The V call is TRBV5-1, the J call TRBJ2-1, with TRBD2 matching 13 bases. CDR1 SGHRS and CDR2 YFSETQ come from the germline V gene. The CDR3 is made up of 17 amino acids. V was clipped by 4 bases and J by 4 bases; unmatched bases: 8. Here the CDR3 reads CASSEQGLAGVYNEQFF. In DNA, the CDR3 is TGCGCCAGCAGCGAGCAAGGACTAGCGGGGGTTTACAATGAGCAGTTCTTC.

This chain links TRBV10-3 with TRBJ1-2; 9 nucleotides agree with TRBD1. This CDR3 comprises 14 residues. Per germline, CDR1 ENHRY and CDR2 SYGVKD. After removal of 10 bases from V and 7 bases from J, the junction contained 13 bases not matched to a gene. This chain's CDR3 is CATHSTGGLVGYTF. The CDR3 nucleotides read TGTGCCACCCACTCGACAGGGGGGTTGGTTGGCTACACCTTC.

The chain couples TRBV7-6 to TRBJ2-2; 7 nucleotides agree with TRBD1. This CDR3 has 18 residues. The germline CDR1 and CDR2 sequences are SGHVS and FNYEAQ. With 5 bases clipped from V and 5 bases from J, the junction kept 17 bases outside the gene matches. The CDR3 DNA sequence: TGTGCCAGCAGCCCCGTTAGTAGACAGGGAGTCAGAACCGGGGAGCTGTTTTTT. It specifies CASSPVSRQGVRTGELFF.

The rearrangement joins TRBV18 to TRBJ1-2, with TRBD1 matching 7 bases. The CDR3 consists of 15 residues. The V gene's germline CDR1 is KGHSH and CDR2 LQKENI. J was trimmed by 8 bases and V by 6 bases; bases with no gene match: 15. CDR3 region: CASSPTSTGYSGYTF. CDR3 DNA: TGTGCCAGCTCCCCGACGTCGACAGGGTATTCGGGCTACACCTTC.

Only one count was recorded for this clone. The chain recombines TRBV2 with TRBJ1-5; D might be TRBD1 (5 bases). Trimming left V 3 bases short and J 1 base short, with 13 bases between. CDR1 is SNHLY and CDR2 is FYNNEI in the germline V gene. The CDR3 is 16 residues long. CDR3 in amino acids: CASSEESGLSNQPQHF. In nucleotides, the CDR3 is TGTGCCAGCAGTGAGGAGTCGGGACTCAGCAATCAGCCCCAGCATTTT. Full variable domain (missing parts from reference TRBV2 and TRBJ1-5): EPEVTQTPSHQVTQMGQEVILRCVPISNHLYFYWYRQILGQKVEFLVSFYNNEISEKSEIFDDQFSVERPDGSNFTLKIRSTKLEDSAMYFCASSEESGLSNQPQHFGDGTRLSIL.